The 11 T cell receptor beta chains in this list originate from one sample, sequenced in a study of T cells after yellow fever vaccination. TCRdb ran MiXCR on the 5' RACE reads and lists one entry per CDR3 protein. The table includes under 600,000 distinct CDR3 sequences, just over 20% detected once. The sample was PBMCs, taken approximately 22 days after the first yellow fever vaccination. The receptors here all came from a man younger than 35 who received the YFV17D yellow fever vaccine.

This clonotype has a count of ten or more. The chain carries TRBV5-1 and TRBJ1-2; D uncertain. Deletions cut 1 base from V and 2 bases from J, with 6 bases between. The CDR3 runs 13 residues. Germline V gene sequence: CDR1 SGHRS, CDR2 YFSETQ. This chain's CDR3 is CASSLKTNYGYTF. The CDR3 nucleotides read TGCGCCAGCAGCTTGAAGACAAACTATGGCTACACCTTC.

This clonotype has just a few counts. The chain recombines TRBV12-3 or TRBV12-4 with TRBJ2-1; TRBD2 matches 10 bases. The CDR3 is 15 amino acids. V lost 5 bases and J lost 7; bases outside the gene matches: 8. CDR3: CASSHRAGGPNEQFF. CDR3 DNA sequence: TGTGCCAGCAGTCATCGAGCGGGGGGGCCAAATGAGCAGTTCTTC.

This chain joins TRBV12-3 or TRBV12-4 and TRBJ1-5, with TRBD1 matching over 7 bases. V lost 5 bases, J lost 5 bases, and 6 bases stayed unmatched. This CDR3 is 14 amino acids long. In DNA form, the CDR3 reads TGTGCCAGCAGTGCCGGGACAGAGCATCAGCCCCAGCATTTT. This codes for CASSAGTEHQPQHF.

The rearrangement uses TRBV10-3 and TRBJ2-4; D not certain. Trimming removed 2 bases from V and 5 bases from J, with 4 bases in between. The CDR3 has 12 residues. Germline-derived CDR1 and CDR2 are ENHRY and SYGVKD. In nucleotides, the CDR3 is TGTGCCATCAGTGAGGCCGAAAACATTCAGTACTTC. Amino acids: CAISEAENIQYF.

The chain links TRBV20-1 to TRBJ2-1; TRBD2 agrees at 11 bases. The germline V gene has CDR1 DFQATT and CDR2 SNEGSKA (reference sequence). The length of the CDR3 is 19 residues. V trimming: 2 bases; J trimming: 0 bases; junction bases outside the gene matches: 12. The CDR3: CSARPARLAGYSSYNEQFF. DNA for the CDR3: TGCAGTGCTAGACCCGCCCGACTAGCGGGGTATAGCTCCTACAATGAGCAGTTCTTC.

This chain uses TRBV6-2 or TRBV6-3 with TRBJ2-5; TRBD2 matches at 10 bases. Germline lookup yields CDR1 MNHEY and CDR2 SVGEGT. The CDR3 loop spans 14 amino acids. After removal of 6 bases from V and 4 bases from J, the junction contained 5 bases not matched to a gene. CDR3 nucleotide sequence: TGTGCCAGCAGCCACCTAGCGGGGGCAGAGACCCAGTACTTC. This translates into CASSHLAGAETQYF.

The chain carries TRBV4-1 and TRBJ1-6; D call uncertain. Deletions cut 0 bases from V and 10 bases from J, with 13 bases between. The CDR3 consists of 15 residues. Per germline, CDR1 MGHRA and CDR2 YSYEKL. CDR3 nucleotides: TGCGCCAGCAGCCAAGAAGTCACAGCCGACTCACCCCTCCACTTT. This codes for CASSQEVTADSPLHF.

This clonotype showed up just a few times. V gene TRBV4-3 combines with J gene TRBJ2-1; TRBD2 aligns across 13 bases. The CDR3 is 20 amino acids. Germline V lookup: CDR1 LGHNA, CDR2 YSLEER. Trimming took 0 bases from V and 8 from J; bases not matched to a gene: 16. CDR3 amino acids: CASSQEVPPLTSGGHDEQFF. Here the CDR3 DNA reads TGCGCCAGCAGCCAAGAGGTCCCGCCTTTGACTAGCGGGGGGCACGATGAGCAGTTCTTC.

This clonotype was found a few times. The chain employs TRBV6-6 and TRBJ2-2, with D possibly being TRBD2 (6 bases). This CDR3 region has 12 residues. Germline V CDR1 and CDR2: MNHNY, SVGAGI (reference sequence). Trimming removed 10 bases at V and 4 bases at J, with 10 bases between. The CDR3 loop reads CATRRVTGELFF. The CDR3, as DNA: TGTGCCACCAGGAGGGTCACCGGGGAGCTGTTTTTT.

The chain's CDR3 is CASSQGGYPSPLHF. As DNA, the CDR3 is TGCGCCAGCAGCCAAGGGGGATACCCATCACCCCTCCACTTT. This chain joins TRBV4-1 and TRBJ1-6; no reliable D call. Trimming left V 1 base short and J 10 bases short, with 11 bases between. The CDR3 runs 14 residues. Germline CDR1 reads MGHRA; CDR2 reads YSYEKL.

The CDR3 is CASSLEDRLIGANVLTF. The CDR3, as DNA: TGTGCCAGCAGCTTAGAAGACCGTTTGATTGGGGCCAACGTCCTGACTTTC. This chain connects TRBV7-9 to TRBJ2-6; the D is unclear. V dropped 1 base and J dropped 3 bases, with 13 bases sitting between them. The length of the CDR3 is 17 residues. Germline loops: CDR1 SEHNR, CDR2 FQNEAQ (reference sequence). Supplemented by reference TRBV7-9 and TRBJ2-6, the full variable domain reads DTGVSQNPRHKITKRGQNVTFRCDPISEHNRLYWYRQTLGQGPEFLTYFQNEAQLEKSRLLSDRFSAERPKGSFSTLEIQRTEQGDSAMYLCASSLEDRLIGANVLTFGAGSRLTVL.